What follows are 11 T cell receptor beta chains derived from one specimen sequenced in a study of blood T cell repertoires in COVID-19. Data came from immunoSEQ multiplex PCR; TCRdb stores just in-frame clones and leaves some out. The table shows roughly 94,000 clones, with roughly 84% occurring only once. The specimen sequenced was peripheral blood. The receptor source for this set is a man aged 55 to 70 with acute or convalescent COVID-19.

The chain is built from TRBV5-5 and TRBJ2-5; TRBD2 agrees at 7 bases. V lost 4 bases and J lost 7; bases outside the gene matches: 16. Germline V CDR1 and CDR2: SGHKS, YYEKEE (reference sequence). This CDR3 comprises 16 residues. CDR3 amino acids: CASSPSRRGGYVTQYF. In DNA form, the CDR3 reads TGTGCCAGCAGCCCCTCTAGGCGCGGGGGATATGTGACCCAGTACTTC.

V gene TRBV6-6 combines with J gene TRBJ2-5; 10 nucleotides agree with TRBD2. J lost 1 base, V lost 2 bases, and 4 bases had no gene match. The CDR3 is 16 amino acids. Germline assignment: CDR1 MNHNY and CDR2 SVGAGI (reference sequence). CDR3 sequence: CASSYGLAGGQETQYF. The CDR3 DNA reads TGTGCCAGCAGTTACGGGTTAGCGGGGGGCCAAGAGACCCAGTACTTC.

This clone was picked up one time. The chain links TRBV30 to TRBJ2-7; D unresolved. This CDR3 region has 14 residues. Per germline, CDR1 GTSNPN and CDR2 SVGIG (reference sequence). Trimming shortened V by 1 base and J by 6 bases, and 16 bases separated the two germline ends. The CDR3, as DNA: TGTGCCTGGAGTGCAAAGGCACTGACGGGCGAGCAGTACTTC. Protein: CAWSAKALTGEQYF.

The rearrangement joins TRBV27 to TRBJ1-4; TRBD1 might be the D (5 bases). The CDR3 has 13 amino acids. V was shortened by 5 bases and J by 6 bases, with 10 bases between the two germline ends. Germline V lookup: CDR1 MNHEY, CDR2 SMNVEV (reference sequence). The CDR3 loop is CASSIRRDEKLFF. The CDR3 coding sequence is TGTGCCAGCAGTATACGCAGGGATGAAAAACTGTTTTTT.

This clone came up a few times. The chain couples TRBV15 to TRBJ2-1; TRBD2 aligns across 13 bases. CDR3 size: 16 residues. Germline lookup yields CDR1 LNHNV and CDR2 YYDKDF (reference sequence). Trimming took 2 bases from V and 7 from J; bases not matched to a gene: 5. Written as DNA, the CDR3 is TGTGCCACCAGCAGATCCCGGACTAGCGGGGGTAATGAGCAGTTCTTC. Its translation: CATSRSRTSGGNEQFF. Full variable domain (missing parts from reference TRBV15 and TRBJ2-1): DAMVIQNPRYQVTQFGKPVTLSCSQTLNHNVMYWYQQKSSQAPKLLFHYYDKDFNNEADTPDNFQSRRPNTSFCFLDIRSPGLGDTAMYLCATSRSRTSGGNEQFFGPGTRLTVL.

V usage is TRBV7-2 and J usage is TRBJ1-6; no clear D gene. Germline V gene sequence: CDR1 SGHTA, CDR2 FQGNSA. V lost 2 bases and J lost 14, with 19 bases in between. The CDR3 length is 15 residues. The CDR3 region is CASSLYRRVHEALHF. The DNA for the CDR3 is TGTGCCAGCAGCTTATATAGGCGGGTCCACGAGGCCCTCCACTTT. Full variable domain (rest looked up from reference TRBV7-2 and TRBJ1-6): GAGVSQSPSNKVTEKGKDVELRCDPISGHTALYWYRQSLGQGLEFLIYFQGNSAPDKSGLPSDRFSAERTGGSVSTLTIQRTQQEDSAVYLCASSLYRRVHEALHFGNGTRLTVT.

V and J are TRBV7-2 and TRBJ1-2; D not resolved. V was pared by 2 bases and J by 4 bases, with 5 bases between. Germline CDR1 SGHTA, CDR2 FQGNSA. The CDR3 is 12 residues long. CDR3 coding DNA: TGTGCCAGCAGCTTACTAACCTATGGCTACACCTTC. As protein: CASSLLTYGYTF.

The chain employs TRBV7-8 and TRBJ2-5, with TRBD2 matching over 7 bases. V was clipped by 5 bases and J by 2 bases; unmatched bases: 14. Germline CDR1 SGHVS, CDR2 FQNEAQ. This CDR3 is 17 amino acids long. The CDR3 is CASSPLGGGRVQETQYF. CDR3 in DNA: TGTGCCAGCAGCCCCCTTGGGGGGGGGAGGGTACAAGAGACCCAGTACTTC.

For the CDR3, the DNA is TGTGCCAGCAGCGTAGGGGCAGGGGCCTACAATGAGCAGTTCTTC. Amino acid sequence: CASSVGAGAYNEQFF. The chain links TRBV9 to TRBJ2-1; weak D call: TRBD1 (6 bases). The ends were cut back, 0 bases at V and 2 bases at J, with 9 bases in the middle. Germline V CDR1 and CDR2: SGDLS, YYNGEE. This CDR3 is built from 15 residues.

The V call is TRBV3-1 (or the pseudogene TRBV3-2), the J call TRBJ1-2; TRBD1 is a possible D gene (6 bases). The CDR3 contains 13 residues. Germline values: CDR1 LGHDT, CDR2 YNNKEL (reference sequence). V was cut by 4 bases and J by 4 bases, with 10 bases left in between. CDR3 sequence: CASSLQGGYGYTF. The DNA of the CDR3 is TGTGCCAGCAGCCTACAGGGCGGCTATGGCTACACCTTC.

The V gene is TRBV5-4, the J gene TRBJ1-2; 9 bases match TRBD1. CDR3 size: 14 residues. J lost 7 bases, V lost 0 bases, and 4 bases had no gene match. The germline gives CDR1 SGHNT, CDR2 YYREEE (reference sequence). CDR3 amino acids: CASSLETTGGGYTF. The DNA of the CDR3 is TGTGCCAGCAGCTTGGAGACGACAGGGGGTGGCTACACCTTC.